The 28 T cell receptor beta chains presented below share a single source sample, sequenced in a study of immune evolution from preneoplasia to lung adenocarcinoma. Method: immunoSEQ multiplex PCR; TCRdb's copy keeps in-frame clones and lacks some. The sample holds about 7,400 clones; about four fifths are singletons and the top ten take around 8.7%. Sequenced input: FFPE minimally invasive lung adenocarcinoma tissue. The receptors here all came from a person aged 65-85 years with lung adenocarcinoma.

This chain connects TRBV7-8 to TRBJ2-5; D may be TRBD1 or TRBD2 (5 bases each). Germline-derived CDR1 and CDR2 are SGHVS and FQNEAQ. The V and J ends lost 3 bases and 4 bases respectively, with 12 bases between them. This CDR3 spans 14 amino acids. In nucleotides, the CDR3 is TGTGCCAGCAGCTTGGCTGGGGACGGAGAGACCCAGTACTTC. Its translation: CASSLAGDGETQYF.

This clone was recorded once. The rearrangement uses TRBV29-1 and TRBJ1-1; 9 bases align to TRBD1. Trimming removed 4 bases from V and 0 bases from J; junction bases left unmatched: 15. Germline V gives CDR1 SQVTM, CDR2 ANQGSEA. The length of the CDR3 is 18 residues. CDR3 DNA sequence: TGCAGCGTTGTTGCAAGACAAGGGACAGGGCTAATGAACACTGAAGCTTTCTTT. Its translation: CSVVARQGTGLMNTEAFF.

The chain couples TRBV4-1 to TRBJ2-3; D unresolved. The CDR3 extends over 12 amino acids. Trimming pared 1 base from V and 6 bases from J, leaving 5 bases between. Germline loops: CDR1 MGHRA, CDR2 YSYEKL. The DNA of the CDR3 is TGCGCCAGCAGCCAAGCCGCGGATACGCAGTATTTT. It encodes CASSQAADTQYF.

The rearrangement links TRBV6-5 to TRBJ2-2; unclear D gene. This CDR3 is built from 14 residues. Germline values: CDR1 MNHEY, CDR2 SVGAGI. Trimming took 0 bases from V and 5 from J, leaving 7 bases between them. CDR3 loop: CASSYSAGTGELFF. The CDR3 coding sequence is TGTGCCAGCAGTTACTCGGCAGGTACCGGGGAGCTGTTTTTT.

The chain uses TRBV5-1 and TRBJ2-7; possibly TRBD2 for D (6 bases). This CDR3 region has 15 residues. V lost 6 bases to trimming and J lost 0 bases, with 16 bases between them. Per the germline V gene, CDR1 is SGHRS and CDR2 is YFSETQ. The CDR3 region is CASTSGGSPSYEQYF. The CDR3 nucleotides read TGCGCCAGCACGTCCGGGGGATCCCCCTCCTACGAGCAGTACTTC.

The CDR3 loop is CASSEGSGALDTQYF. The CDR3 coding sequence is TGTGCCAGCAGTGAAGGCTCGGGCGCCTTGGATACGCAGTATTTT. V usage is TRBV25-1 and J usage is TRBJ2-3; D unclear. The CDR3 is 15 residues long. The germline V gene encodes CDR1 MGHDK and CDR2 SYGVNS. V shed 2 bases and J shed 6 bases, with 15 bases lying between them.

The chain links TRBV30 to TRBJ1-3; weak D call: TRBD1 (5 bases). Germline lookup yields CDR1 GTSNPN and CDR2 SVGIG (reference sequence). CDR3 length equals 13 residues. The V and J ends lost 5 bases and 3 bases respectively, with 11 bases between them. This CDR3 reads CAWEGNVGNTIYF. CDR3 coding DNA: TGTGCCTGGGAGGGGAATGTTGGAAACACCATATATTTT.

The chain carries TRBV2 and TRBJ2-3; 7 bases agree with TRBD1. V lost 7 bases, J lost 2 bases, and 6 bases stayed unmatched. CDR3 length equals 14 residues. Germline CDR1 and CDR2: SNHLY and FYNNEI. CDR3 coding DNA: TGTGCCAGCAAGCCCGACAGGGCCACAGATACGCAGTATTTT. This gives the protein CASKPDRATDTQYF.

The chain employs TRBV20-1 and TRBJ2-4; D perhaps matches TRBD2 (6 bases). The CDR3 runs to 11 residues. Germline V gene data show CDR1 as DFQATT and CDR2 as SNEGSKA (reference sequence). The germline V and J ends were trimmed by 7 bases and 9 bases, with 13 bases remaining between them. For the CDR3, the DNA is TGCAGTGTCCCGCCCGGGGGCATTCAGTACTTC. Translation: CSVPPGGIQYF.

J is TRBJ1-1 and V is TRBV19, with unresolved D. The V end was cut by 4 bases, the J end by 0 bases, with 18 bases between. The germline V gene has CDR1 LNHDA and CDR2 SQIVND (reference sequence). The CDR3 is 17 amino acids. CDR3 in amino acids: CASSRARRLNMNTEAFF. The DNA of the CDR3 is TGTGCCAGTAGTAGGGCCCGCCGACTGAACATGAACACTGAAGCTTTCTTT.

CDR3 region: CASSLDRVRGYTF. CDR3 bases: TGCGCCAGCAGCCTGGACAGGGTTAGGGGCTACACCTTC. The chain recombines TRBV5-1 with TRBJ1-2, with 8 bases identical to TRBD1. Germline trimming cut 4 bases from V and 8 bases from J; bases unmatched to any gene: 7. This CDR3 is 13 amino acids long. Looked up from germline, CDR1 is SGHRS and CDR2 is YFSETQ.

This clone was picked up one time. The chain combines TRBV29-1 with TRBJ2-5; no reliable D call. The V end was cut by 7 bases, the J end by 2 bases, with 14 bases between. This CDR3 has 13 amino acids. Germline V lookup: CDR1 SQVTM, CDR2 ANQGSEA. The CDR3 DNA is TGCAGCGCCCACCGGATGGGGCAAGAGACCCAGTACTTC. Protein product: CSAHRMGQETQYF.

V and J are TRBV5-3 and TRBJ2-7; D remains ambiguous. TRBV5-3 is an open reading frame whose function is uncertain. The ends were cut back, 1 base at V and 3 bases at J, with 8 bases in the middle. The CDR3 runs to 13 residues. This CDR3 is CARSLMQFYEQYF. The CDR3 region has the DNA TGTGCCAGAAGCTTGATGCAGTTCTACGAGCAGTACTTC.

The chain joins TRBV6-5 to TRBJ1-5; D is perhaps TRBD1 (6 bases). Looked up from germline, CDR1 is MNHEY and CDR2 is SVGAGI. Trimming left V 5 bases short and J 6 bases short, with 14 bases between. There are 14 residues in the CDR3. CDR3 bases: TGTGCCAGCAGTGGAATACAGGGAGGTCAGCCCCAGCATTTT. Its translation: CASSGIQGGQPQHF.

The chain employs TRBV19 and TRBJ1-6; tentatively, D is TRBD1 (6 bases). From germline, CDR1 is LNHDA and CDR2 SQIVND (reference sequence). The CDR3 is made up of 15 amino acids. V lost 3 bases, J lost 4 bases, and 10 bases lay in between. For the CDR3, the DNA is TGTGCCAGTAGTATCAGGGGTTCTTATAATTCACCCCTCCACTTT. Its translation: CASSIRGSYNSPLHF.

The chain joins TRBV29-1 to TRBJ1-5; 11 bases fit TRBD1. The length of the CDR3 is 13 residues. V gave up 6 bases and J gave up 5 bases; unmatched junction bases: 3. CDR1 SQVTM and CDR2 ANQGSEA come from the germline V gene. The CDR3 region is CSVAGQGDQPQHF. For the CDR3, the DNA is TGCAGCGTAGCGGGACAGGGGGATCAGCCCCAGCATTTT.

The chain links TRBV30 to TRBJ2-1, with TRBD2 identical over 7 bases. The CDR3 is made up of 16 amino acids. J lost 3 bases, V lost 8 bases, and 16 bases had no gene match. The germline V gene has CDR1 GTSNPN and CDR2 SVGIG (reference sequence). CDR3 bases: TGTGCCCGATCCTTTGAGGGAGGGGAGTACTACAATGAGCAGTTCTTC. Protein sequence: CARSFEGGEYYNEQFF.

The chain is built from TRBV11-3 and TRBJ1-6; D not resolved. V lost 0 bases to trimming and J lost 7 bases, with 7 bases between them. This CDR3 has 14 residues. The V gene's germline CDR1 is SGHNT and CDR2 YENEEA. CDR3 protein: CASSLEGGNSPLHF. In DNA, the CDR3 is TGTGCCAGCAGCTTAGAGGGCGGAAATTCACCCCTCCACTTT.

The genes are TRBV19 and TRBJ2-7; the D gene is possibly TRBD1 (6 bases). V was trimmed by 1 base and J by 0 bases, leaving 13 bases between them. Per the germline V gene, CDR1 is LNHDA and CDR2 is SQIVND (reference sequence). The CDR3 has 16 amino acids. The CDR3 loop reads CASSIVGATRSYEQYF. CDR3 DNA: TGTGCCAGTAGTATAGTGGGGGCGACACGCTCCTACGAGCAGTACTTC.

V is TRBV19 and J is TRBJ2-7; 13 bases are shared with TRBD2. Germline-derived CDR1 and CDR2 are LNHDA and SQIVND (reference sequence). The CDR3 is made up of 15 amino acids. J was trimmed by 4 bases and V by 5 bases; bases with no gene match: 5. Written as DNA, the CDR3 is TGTGCCAGTAGTCAAGGACTAGCGGGGGCATACGAGCAGTACTTC. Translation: CASSQGLAGAYEQYF.

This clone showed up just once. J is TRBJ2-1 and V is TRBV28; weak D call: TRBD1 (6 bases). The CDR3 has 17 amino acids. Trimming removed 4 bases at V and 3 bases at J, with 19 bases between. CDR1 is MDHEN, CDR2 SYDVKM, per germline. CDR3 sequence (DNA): TGTGCCAGCAGTTCACGAGACAGGCCAATAATCTACAATGAGCAGTTCTTC. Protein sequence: CASSSRDRPIIYNEQFF.

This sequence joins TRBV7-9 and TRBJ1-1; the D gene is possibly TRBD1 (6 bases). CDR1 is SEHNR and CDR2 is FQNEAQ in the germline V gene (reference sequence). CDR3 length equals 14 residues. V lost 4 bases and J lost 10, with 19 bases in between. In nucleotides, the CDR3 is TGTGCCAGCAGCTCACAGGCCCTACAGGGTGCAGCTTTCTTT. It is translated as CASSSQALQGAAFF.

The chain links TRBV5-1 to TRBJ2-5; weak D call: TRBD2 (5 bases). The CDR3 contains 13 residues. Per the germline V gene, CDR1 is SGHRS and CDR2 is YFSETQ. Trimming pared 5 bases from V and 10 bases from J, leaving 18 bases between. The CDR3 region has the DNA TGCGCCAGCAGGCCCGAGGCGGGCCGGGGCCAGTACTTC. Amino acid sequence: CASRPEAGRGQYF.

The CDR3 region is CASSFVNNEQFF. CDR3 in DNA: TGTGCCAGCAGCTTTGTTAACAATGAGCAGTTCTTC. The chain carries TRBV7-2 and TRBJ2-1; the D is unclear. CDR1 and CDR2 from the germline V gene are SGHTA and FQGNSA. This CDR3 comprises 12 residues. V was pared by 3 bases and J by 5 bases, with 5 bases between.

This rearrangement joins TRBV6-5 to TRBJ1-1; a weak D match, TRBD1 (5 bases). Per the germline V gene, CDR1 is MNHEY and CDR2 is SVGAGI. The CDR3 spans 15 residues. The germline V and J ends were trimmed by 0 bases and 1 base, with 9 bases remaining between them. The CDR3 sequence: CASSYSQGRNTEAFF. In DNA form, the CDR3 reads TGTGCCAGCAGTTACTCGCAGGGACGGAACACTGAAGCTTTCTTT.

In DNA form, the CDR3 reads TGTGCCAGCAATGGACTAGCGGGAGGCCTAGATACGCAGTATTTT. Translated: CASNGLAGGLDTQYF. This chain connects TRBV7-9 to TRBJ2-3; 14 nucleotides agree with TRBD2. Trimming cost V 7 bases and J 5 bases; bases outside gene matches: 5. Germline assignment: CDR1 SEHNR and CDR2 FQNEAQ (reference sequence). CDR3 length: 15 amino acids. Together with reference TRBV7-9 and TRBJ2-3, the CDR3 gives the full variable domain: DTGVSQNPRHKITKRGQNVTFRCDPISEHNRLYWYRQTLGQGPEFLTYFQNEAQLEKSRLLSDRFSAERPKGSFSTLEIQRTEQGDSAMYLCASNGLAGGLDTQYFGPGTRLTVL.

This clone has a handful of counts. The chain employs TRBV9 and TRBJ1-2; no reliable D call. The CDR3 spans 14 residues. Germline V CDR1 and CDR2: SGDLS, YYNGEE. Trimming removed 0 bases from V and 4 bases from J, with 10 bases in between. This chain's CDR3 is CASSVGMTSYGYTF. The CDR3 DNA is TGTGCCAGCAGCGTAGGCATGACATCCTATGGCTACACCTTC. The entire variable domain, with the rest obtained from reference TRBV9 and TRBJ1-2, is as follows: DSGVTQTPKHLITATGQRVTLRCSPRSGDLSVYWYQQSLDQGLQFLIQYYNGEERAKGNILERFSAQQFPDLHSELNLSSLELGDSALYFCASSVGMTSYGYTFGSGTRLTVV.

The CDR3 is CACPGLAGSDTQYF. The CDR3 nucleotides are TGTGCCTGCCCGGGACTAGCGGGATCGGATACGCAGTATTTT. V usage is TRBV30 and J usage is TRBJ2-3, with TRBD2 matching 13 bases. The CDR3 is 14 amino acids. The germline V gene has CDR1 GTSNPN and CDR2 SVGIG (reference sequence). The trim removed 6 bases at V and 6 bases at J, leaving 6 bases unmatched.